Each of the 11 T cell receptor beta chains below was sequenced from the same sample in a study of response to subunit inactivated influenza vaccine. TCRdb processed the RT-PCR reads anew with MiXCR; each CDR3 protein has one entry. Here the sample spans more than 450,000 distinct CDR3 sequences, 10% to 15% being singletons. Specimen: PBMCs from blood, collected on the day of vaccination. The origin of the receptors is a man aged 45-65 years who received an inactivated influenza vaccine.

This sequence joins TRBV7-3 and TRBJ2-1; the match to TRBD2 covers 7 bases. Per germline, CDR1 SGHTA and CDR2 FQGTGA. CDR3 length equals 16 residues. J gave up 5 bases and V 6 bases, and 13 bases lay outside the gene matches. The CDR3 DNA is TGTGCCAGCAGTTCAGGGAACCTAGCGGAAAACAATGAGCAGTTCTTC. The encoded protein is CASSSGNLAENNEQFF.

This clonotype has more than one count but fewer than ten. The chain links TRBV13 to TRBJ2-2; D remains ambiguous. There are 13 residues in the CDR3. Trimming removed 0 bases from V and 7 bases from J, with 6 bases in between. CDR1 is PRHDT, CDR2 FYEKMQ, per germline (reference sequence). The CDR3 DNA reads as TGTGCCAGCAGCTTAGGTGGGATCGGGGAGCTGTTTTTT. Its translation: CASSLGGIGELFF.

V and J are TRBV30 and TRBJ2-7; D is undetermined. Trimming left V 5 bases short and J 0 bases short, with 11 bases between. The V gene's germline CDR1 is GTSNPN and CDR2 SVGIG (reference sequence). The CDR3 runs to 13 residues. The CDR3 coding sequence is TGTGCCTGGCGTTCCGGTGGCTCCTACGAGCAGTACTTC. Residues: CAWRSGGSYEQYF.

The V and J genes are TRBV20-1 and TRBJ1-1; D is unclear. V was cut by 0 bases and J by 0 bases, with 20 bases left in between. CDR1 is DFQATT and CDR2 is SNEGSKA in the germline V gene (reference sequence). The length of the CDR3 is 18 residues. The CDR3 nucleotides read TGCAGTGCTAGAGATTATCTCTCTTCGGCGAGCCTGAACACTGAAGCTTTCTTT. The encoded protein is CSARDYLSSASLNTEAFF.

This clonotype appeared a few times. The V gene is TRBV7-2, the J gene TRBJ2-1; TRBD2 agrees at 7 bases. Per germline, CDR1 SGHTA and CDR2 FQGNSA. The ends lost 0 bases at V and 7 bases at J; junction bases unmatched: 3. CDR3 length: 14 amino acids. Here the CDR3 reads CASSLAWGGNEQFF. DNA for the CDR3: TGTGCCAGCAGCTTAGCTTGGGGAGGGAATGAGCAGTTCTTC.

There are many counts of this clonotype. The CDR3 DNA reads as TGTGCCAGCAGGGACCCTCGCGGCTACAATGAGCAGTTCTTC. It specifies CASRDPRGYNEQFF. V gene TRBV5-6 combines with J gene TRBJ2-1; D is unclear. Germline values: CDR1 SGHDT, CDR2 YYEEEE. The ends were cut back, 5 bases at V and 3 bases at J, with 12 bases in the middle. The CDR3 is 14 amino acids.

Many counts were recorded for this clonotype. This CDR3 reads CSARDYTEAFF. Here the CDR3 DNA reads TGCAGTGCTAGAGATTATACTGAAGCTTTCTTT. The chain recombines TRBV20-1 with TRBJ1-1, with D hard to call. Deletions cut 0 bases from V and 5 bases from J, with 4 bases between. The CDR3 length is 11 residues. Germline CDR1 is DFQATT and CDR2 is SNEGSKA (reference sequence).

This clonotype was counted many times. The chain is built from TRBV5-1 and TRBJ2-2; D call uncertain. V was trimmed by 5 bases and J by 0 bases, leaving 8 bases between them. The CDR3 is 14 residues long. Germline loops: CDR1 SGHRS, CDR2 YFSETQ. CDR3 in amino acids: CASRPASNTGELFF. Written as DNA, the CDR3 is TGCGCCAGCAGGCCAGCCTCGAACACCGGGGAGCTGTTTTTT. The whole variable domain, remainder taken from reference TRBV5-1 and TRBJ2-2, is KAGVTQTPRYLIKTRGQQVTLSCSPISGHRSVSWYQQTPGQGLQFLFEYFSETQRNKGNFPGRFSGRQFSNSRSEMNVSTLELGDSALYLCASRPASNTGELFFGEGSRLTVL.

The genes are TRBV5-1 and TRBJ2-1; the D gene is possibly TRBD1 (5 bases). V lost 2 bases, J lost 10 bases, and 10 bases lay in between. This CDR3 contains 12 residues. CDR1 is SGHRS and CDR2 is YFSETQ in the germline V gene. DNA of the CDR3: TGCGCCAGCAGCTTAACTCAGGGAGAGCAGTTCTTC. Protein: CASSLTQGEQFF.

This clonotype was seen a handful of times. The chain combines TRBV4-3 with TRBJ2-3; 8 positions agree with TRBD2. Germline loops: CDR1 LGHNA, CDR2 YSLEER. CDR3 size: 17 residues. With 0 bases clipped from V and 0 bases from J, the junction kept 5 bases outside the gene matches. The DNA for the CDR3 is TGCGCCAGCAGCCAAGATTTCCTAGCGGGTAGCACAGATACGCAGTATTTT. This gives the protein CASSQDFLAGSTDTQYF.

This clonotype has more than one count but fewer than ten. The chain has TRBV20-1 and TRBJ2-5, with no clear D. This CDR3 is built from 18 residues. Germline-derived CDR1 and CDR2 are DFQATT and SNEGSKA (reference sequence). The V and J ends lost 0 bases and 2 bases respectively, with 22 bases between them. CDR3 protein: CSARDIAPSRTTQETQYF. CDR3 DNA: TGCAGTGCTAGAGATATAGCCCCATCCAGAACCACGCAAGAGACCCAGTACTTC.